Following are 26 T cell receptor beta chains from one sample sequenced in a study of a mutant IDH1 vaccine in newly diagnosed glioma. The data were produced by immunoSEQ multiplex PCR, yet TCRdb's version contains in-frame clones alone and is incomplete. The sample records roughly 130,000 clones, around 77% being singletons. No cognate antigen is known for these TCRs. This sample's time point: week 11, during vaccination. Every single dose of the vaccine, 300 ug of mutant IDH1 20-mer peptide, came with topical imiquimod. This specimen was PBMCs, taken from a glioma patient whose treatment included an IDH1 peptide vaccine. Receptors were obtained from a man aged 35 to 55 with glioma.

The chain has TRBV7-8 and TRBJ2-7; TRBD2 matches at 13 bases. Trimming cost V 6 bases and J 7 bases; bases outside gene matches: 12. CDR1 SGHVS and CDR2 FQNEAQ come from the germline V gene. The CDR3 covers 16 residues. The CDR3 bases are TGTGCCAGCAGTTTCAGTTGGACTAGCGGGAGTGCGGAGCAGTACTTC. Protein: CASSFSWTSGSAEQYF.

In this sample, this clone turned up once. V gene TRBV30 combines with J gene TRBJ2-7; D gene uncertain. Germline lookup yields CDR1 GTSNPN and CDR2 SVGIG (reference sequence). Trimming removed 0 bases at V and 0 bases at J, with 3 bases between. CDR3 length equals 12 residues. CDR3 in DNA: TGTGCCTGGAGTGTGAGCTCCTACGAGCAGTACTTC. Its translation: CAWSVSSYEQYF.

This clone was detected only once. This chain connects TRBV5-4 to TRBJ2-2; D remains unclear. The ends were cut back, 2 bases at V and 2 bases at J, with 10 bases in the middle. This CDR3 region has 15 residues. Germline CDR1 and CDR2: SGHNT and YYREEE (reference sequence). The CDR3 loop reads CASSLTIINTGELFF. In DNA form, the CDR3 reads TGTGCCAGCAGCTTAACGATTATCAACACCGGGGAGCTGTTTTTT.

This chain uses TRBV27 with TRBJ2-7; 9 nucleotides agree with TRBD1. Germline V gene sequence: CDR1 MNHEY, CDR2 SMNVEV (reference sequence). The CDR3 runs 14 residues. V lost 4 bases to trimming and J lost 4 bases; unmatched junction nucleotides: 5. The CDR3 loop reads CASSYGQGKYEQYF. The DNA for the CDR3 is TGTGCCAGCAGTTACGGACAGGGGAAGTACGAGCAGTACTTC.

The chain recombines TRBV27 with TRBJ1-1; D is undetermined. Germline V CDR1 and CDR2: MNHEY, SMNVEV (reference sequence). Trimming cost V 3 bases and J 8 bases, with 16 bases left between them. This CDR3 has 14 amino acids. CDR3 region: CASSFARSGSEAFF. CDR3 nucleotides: TGTGCCAGCAGTTTTGCCCGATCGGGGTCCGAAGCTTTCTTT.

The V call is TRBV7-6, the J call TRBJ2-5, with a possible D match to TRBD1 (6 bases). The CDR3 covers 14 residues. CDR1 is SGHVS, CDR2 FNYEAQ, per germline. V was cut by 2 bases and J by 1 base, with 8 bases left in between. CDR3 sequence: CASSLRQVQETQYF. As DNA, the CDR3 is TGTGCCAGCAGCTTAAGACAGGTCCAAGAGACCCAGTACTTC.

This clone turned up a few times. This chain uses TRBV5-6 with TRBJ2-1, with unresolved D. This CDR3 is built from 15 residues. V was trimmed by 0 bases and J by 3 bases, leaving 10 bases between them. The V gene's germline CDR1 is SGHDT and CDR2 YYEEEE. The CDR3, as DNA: TGTGCCAGCAGCTTGGGCTCCCTTAGCTACAATGAGCAGTTCTTC. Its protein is CASSLGSLSYNEQFF.

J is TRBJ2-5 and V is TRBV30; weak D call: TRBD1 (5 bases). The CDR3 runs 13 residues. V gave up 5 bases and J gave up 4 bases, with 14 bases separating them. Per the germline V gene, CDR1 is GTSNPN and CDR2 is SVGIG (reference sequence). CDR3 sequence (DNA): TGTGCCTGGGCCAACAAGGGGCGAGAGACCCAGTACTTC. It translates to CAWANKGRETQYF.

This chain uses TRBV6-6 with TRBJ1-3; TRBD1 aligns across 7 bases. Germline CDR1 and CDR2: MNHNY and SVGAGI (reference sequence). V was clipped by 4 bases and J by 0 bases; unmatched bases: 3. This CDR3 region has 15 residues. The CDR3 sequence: CASSSRQGSGNTIYF. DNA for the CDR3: TGTGCCAGCAGTTCCCGACAGGGCTCTGGAAACACCATATATTTT.

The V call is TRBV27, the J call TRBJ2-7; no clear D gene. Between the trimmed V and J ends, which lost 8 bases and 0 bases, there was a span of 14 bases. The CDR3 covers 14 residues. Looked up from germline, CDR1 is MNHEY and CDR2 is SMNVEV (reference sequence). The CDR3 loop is CASSLEPSSYEQYF. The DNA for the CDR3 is TGTGCCAGCTCGTTGGAACCGAGCTCCTACGAGCAGTACTTC.

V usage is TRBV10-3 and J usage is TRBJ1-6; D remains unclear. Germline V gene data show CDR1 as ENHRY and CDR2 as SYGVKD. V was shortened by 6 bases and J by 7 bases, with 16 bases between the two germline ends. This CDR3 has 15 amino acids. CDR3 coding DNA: TGTGCCATCAGAGGTGACGGGAGTTACAATTCACCCCTCCACTTT. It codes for CAIRGDGSYNSPLHF.

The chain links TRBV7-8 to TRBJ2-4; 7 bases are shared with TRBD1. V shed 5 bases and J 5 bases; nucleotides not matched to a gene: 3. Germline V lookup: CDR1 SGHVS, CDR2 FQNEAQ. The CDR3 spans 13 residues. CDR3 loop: CASSLTGENIQYF. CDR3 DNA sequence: TGTGCCAGCAGCCTAACAGGGGAAAACATTCAGTACTTC. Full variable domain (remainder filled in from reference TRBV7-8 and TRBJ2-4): GAGVSQSPRYKVAKRGQDVALRCDPISGHVSLFWYQQALGQGPEFLTYFQNEAQLDKSGLPSDRFFAERPEGSVSTLKIQRTQQEDSAVYLCASSLTGENIQYFGAGTRLSVL.

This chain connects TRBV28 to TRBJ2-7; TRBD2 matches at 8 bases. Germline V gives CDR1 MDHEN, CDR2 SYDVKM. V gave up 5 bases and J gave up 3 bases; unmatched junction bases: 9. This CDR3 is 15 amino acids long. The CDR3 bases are TGTGCCAGCAGTGCCCTGGGGGCGGGGGGCTACGAGCAGTACTTC. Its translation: CASSALGAGGYEQYF. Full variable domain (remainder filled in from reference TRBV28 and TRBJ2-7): DVKVTQSSRYLVKRTGEKVFLECVQDMDHENMFWYRQDPGLGLRLIYFSYDVKMKEKGDIPEGYSVSREKKERFSLILESASTNQTSMYLCASSALGAGGYEQYFGPGTRLTVT.

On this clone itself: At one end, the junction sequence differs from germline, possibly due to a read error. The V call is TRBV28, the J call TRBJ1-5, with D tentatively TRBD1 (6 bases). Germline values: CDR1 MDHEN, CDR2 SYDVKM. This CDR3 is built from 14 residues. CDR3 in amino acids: CATSRTDSNQPQHF. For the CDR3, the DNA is TGTGCCACCAGTAGGACAGATAGCAATCAGCCCCAGCATTTT.

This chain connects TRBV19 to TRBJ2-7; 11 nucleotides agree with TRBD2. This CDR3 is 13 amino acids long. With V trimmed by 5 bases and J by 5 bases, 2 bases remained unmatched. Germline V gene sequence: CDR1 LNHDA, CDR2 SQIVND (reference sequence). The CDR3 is CASSPLAGDEQYF. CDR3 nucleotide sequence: TGTGCCAGTAGTCCACTAGCGGGAGACGAGCAGTACTTC.

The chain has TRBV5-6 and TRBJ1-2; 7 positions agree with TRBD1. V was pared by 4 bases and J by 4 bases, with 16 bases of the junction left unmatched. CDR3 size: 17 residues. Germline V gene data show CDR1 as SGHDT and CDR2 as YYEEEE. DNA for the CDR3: TGTGCCAGCAGCAGTAACAGGGGACGCGGCTCTAGCTATGGCTACACCTTC. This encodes CASSSNRGRGSSYGYTF.

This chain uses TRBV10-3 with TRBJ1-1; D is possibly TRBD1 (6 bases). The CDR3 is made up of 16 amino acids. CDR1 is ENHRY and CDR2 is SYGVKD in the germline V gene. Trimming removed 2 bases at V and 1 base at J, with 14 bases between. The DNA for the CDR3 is TGTGCCATCAGTGAGACTGGGGGCAACCGGAACACTGAAGCTTTCTTT. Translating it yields CAISETGGNRNTEAFF.

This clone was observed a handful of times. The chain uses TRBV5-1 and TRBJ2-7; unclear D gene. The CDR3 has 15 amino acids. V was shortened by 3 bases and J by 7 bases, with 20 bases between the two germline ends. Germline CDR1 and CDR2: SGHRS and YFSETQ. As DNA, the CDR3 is TGCGCCAGCAGCTATTCCCCTTCACAAGGGCGAGAGCAGTACTTC. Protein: CASSYSPSQGREQYF.

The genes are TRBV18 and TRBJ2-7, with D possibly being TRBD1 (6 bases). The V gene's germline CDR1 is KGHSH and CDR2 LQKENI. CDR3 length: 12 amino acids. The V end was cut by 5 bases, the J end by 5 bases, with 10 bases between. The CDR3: CASSKKGDEQYF. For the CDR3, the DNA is TGTGCCAGCTCAAAGAAGGGGGACGAGCAGTACTTC.

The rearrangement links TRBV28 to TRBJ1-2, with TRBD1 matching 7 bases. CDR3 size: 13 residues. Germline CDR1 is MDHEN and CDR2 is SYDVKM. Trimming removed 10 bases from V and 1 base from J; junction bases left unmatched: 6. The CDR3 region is CATRRQGNYGYTF. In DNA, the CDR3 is TGTGCCACCAGAAGACAGGGTAACTATGGCTACACCTTC.

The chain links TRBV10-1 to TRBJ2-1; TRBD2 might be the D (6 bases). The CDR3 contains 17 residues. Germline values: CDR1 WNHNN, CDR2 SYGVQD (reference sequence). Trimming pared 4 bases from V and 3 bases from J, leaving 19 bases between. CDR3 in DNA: TGCGCCAGCAGTGGAGGTAGCGGACCTTTCCTCTACAATGAGCAGTTCTTC. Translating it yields CASSGGSGPFLYNEQFF.

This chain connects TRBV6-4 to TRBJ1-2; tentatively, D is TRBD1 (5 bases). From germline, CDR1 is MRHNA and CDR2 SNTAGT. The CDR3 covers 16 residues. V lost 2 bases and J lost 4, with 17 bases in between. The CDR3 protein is CASSDNTGGSAYGYTF. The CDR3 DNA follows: TGTGCCAGCAGTGACAACACGGGGGGATCGGCCTATGGCTACACCTTC.

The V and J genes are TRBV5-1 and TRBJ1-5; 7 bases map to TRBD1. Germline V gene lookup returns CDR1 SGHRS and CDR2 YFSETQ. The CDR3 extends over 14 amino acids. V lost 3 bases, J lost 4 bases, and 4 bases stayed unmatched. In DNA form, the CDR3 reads TGCGCCAGCAGCTCCGGGACAGCTAATCAGCCCCAGCATTTT. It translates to CASSSGTANQPQHF.

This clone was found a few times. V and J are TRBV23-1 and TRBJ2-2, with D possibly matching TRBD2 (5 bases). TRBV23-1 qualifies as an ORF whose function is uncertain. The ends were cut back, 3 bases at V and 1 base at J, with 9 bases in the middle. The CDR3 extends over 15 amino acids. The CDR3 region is CASSQRGMNTGELFF. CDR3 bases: TGCGCCAGCAGTCAGCGAGGGATGAACACCGGGGAGCTGTTTTTT.

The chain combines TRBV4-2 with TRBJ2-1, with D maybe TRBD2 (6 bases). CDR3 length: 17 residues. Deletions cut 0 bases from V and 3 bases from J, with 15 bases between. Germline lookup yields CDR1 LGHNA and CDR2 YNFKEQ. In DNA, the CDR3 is TGTGCCAGCAGCCAAGATCAGGGCGGGACCGTCTACAATGAGCAGTTCTTC. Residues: CASSQDQGGTVYNEQFF.

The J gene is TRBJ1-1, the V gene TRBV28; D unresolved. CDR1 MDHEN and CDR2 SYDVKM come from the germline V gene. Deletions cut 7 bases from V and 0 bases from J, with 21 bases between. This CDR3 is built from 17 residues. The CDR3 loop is CASTPRPRPPMNTEAFF. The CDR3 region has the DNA TGTGCCAGCACCCCCAGGCCCAGACCCCCGATGAACACTGAAGCTTTCTTT.